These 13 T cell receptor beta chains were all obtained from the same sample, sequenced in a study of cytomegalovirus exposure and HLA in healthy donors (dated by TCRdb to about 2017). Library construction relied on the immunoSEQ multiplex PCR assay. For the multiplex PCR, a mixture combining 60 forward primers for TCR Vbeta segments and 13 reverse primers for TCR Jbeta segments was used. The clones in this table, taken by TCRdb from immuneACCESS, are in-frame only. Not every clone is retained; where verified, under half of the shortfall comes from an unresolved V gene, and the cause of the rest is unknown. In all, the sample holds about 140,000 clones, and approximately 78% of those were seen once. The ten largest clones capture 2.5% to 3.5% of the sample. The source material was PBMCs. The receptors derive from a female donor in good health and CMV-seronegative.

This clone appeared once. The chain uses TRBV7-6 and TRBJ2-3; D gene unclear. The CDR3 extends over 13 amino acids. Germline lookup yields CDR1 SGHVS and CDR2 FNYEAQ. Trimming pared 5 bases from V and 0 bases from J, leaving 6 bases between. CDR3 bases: TGTGCCAGCAGCAGAACTAGCACAGATACGCAGTATTTT. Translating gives CASSRTSTDTQYF.

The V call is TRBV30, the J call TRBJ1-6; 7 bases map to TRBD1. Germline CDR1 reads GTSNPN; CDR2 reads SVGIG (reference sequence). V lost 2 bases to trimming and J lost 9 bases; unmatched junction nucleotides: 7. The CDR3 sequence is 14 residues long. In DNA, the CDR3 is TGTGCCTGGAGTCGACAGGGAAGGGTTTCACCCCTCCACTTT. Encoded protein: CAWSRQGRVSPLHF.

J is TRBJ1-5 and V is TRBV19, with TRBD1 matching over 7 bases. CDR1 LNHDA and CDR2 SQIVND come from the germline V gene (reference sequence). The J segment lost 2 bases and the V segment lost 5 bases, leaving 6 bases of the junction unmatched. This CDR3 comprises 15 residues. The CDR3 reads CASSAHRGGNQPQHF. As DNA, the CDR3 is TGTGCCAGTAGTGCTCACAGGGGCGGCAATCAGCCCCAGCATTTT.

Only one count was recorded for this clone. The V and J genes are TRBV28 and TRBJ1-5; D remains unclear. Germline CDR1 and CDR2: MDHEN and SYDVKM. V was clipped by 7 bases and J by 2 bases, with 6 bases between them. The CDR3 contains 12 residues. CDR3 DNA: TGTGCCAGCACAAGAGGCAATCAGCCCCAGCATTTT. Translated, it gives CASTRGNQPQHF.

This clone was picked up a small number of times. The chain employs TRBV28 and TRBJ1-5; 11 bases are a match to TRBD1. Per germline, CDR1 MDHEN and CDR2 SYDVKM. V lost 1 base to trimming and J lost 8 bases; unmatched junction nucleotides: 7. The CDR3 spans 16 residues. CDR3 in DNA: TGTGCCAGCAGTTTATATGGACAGGGGGCAGGTAAGCCCCAGCATTTT. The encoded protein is CASSLYGQGAGKPQHF.

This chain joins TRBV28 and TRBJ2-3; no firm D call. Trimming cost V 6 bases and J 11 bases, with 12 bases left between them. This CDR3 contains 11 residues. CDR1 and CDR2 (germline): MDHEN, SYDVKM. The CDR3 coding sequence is TGTGCCAGCAGGACTGGATACGGGCAGTATTTT. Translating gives CASRTGYGQYF.

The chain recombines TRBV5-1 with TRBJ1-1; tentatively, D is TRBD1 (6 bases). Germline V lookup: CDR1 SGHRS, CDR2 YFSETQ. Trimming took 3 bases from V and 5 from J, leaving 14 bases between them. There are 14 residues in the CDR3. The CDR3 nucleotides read TGCGCCAGCAGCTCCGATCTTGACAGGACTGAAGCTTTCTTT. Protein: CASSSDLDRTEAFF.

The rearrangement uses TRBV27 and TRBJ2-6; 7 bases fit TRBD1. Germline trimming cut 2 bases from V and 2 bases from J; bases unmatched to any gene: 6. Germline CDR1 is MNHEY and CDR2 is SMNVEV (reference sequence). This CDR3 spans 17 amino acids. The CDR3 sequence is CASSLIGGAAGANVLTF. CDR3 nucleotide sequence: TGTGCCAGCAGTTTAATAGGGGGCGCAGCTGGGGCCAACGTCCTGACTTTC.

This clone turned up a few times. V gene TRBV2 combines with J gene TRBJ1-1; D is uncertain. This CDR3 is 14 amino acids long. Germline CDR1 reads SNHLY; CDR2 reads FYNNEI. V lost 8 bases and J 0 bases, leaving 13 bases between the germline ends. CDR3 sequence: CASRIRRVNTEAFF. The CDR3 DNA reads TGTGCCAGCCGCATCAGGAGGGTGAACACTGAAGCTTTCTTT.

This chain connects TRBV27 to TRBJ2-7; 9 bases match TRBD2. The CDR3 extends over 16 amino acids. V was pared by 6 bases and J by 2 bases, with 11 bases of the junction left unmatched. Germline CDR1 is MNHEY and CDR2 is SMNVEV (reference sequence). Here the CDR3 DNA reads TGTGCCAGCAGCGGCGCGGGGGGGACCAAACCCTACGAGCAGTACTTC. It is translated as CASSGAGGTKPYEQYF.

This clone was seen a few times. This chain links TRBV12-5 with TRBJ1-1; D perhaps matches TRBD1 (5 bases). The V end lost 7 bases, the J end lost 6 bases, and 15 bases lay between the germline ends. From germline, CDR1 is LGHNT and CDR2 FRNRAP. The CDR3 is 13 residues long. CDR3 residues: CASARGEGAEAFF. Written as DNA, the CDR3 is TGTGCTAGTGCCCGGGGGGAAGGGGCTGAAGCTTTCTTT.

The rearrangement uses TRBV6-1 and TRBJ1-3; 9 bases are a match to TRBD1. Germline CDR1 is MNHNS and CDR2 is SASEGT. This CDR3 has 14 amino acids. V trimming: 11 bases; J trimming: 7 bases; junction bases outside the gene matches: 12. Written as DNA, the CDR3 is TGTGCCTGTTGGGACAGGGCCGTCGGGAACACCATATATTTT. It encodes CACWDRAVGNTIYF.

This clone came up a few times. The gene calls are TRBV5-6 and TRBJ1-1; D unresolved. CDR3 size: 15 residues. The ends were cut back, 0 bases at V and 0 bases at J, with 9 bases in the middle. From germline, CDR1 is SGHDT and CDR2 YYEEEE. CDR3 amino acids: CASSLVGAVNTEAFF. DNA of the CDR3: TGTGCCAGCAGCTTGGTGGGTGCGGTGAACACTGAAGCTTTCTTT. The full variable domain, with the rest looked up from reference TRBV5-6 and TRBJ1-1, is DAGVTQSPTHLIKTRGQQVTLRCSPKSGHDTVSWYQQALGQGPQFIFQYYEEEERQRGNFPDRFSGHQFPNYSSELNVNALLLGDSALYLCASSLVGAVNTEAFFGQGTRLTVV.